These T cell receptor beta chains were read from a single sample in a study of cytomegalovirus exposure and HLA in healthy donors. Here immunoSEQ multiplex PCR was the method, and the copy in TCRdb shows in-frame clones only, minus some. Its table records about 51,000 clones. The sample comprised PBMCs. The receptors shown here come from a female donor in good health and CMV-seronegative. Each CDR3 is given with its conserved first and last residue. The D gene is left open where the match is weak.

J gene | CDR3 length | V gene | D gene | CDR3 protein | CDR3 DNA
TRBJ2-3 | 16 | TRBV11-3 | TRBD2 | CASSLGLAGHTDTQYF | TGTGCCAGCAGCTTGGGGCTAGCGGGACACACAGATACGCAGTATTTT
TRBJ2-7 | 16 | TRBV11-2 | TRBD2 | CASSSDRGSGTYEQYF | TGTGCCAGCAGCTCCGACCGGGGTAGCGGGACCTACGAGCAGTACTTC
TRBJ2-5 | 14 | TRBV15 | TRBD2 | CATSRAASGETQYF | TGTGCCACCAGCAGAGCGGCTAGCGGGGAGACCCAGTACTTC
TRBJ2-3 | 14 | TRBV5-1 | - | CASSLVDSTDTQYF | TGCGCCAGCAGCTTGGTAGATAGCACAGATACGCAGTATTTT
TRBJ2-6 | 18 | TRBV1 | - | CTSSPGRGLLGGANVLTF | TGCACCAGCAGCCCGGGGAGGGGTCTCTTAGGTGGGGCCAACGTCCTGACTTTC
TRBJ2-7 | 12 | TRBV29-1 | TRBD1 | CSAGTGRYEQYF | TGCAGCGCCGGGACAGGTCGGTACGAGCAGTACTTC
TRBJ2-1 | 16 | TRBV5-1 | TRBD2 | CASSLDRAGVDNEQFF | TGCGCCAGCAGCTTGGATCGAGCGGGGGTCGACAATGAGCAGTTCTTC
TRBJ1-4 | 16 | TRBV19 | - | CASSAFRGDGNEKLFF | TGTGCCAGTAGTGCCTTCCGGGGGGATGGTAATGAAAAACTGTTTTTT
TRBJ1-2 | 13 | TRBV30 | TRBD1 | CAWSMGTGGGYTF | TGTGCCTGGAGCATGGGGACAGGGGGTGGCTACACCTTC
TRBJ2-5 | 15 | TRBV6-5 | - | CASSYGRGLGGTQYF | TGTGCCAGCAGTTACGGGCGGGGGCTGGGGGGGACCCAGTACTTC
TRBJ1-2 | 12 | TRBV25-1 | - | CASSQGWYGYTF | TGTGCCAGCAGCCAGGGGTGGTATGGCTACACCTTC
TRBJ1-2 | 15 | TRBV5-1 | - | CASSLQGAQGHGYTF | TGCGCCAGCAGCCTACAGGGAGCCCAGGGGCATGGCTACACCTTC
TRBJ2-1 | 17 | TRBV5-1 | TRBD2 | CASSPYKSGRLDNEQFF | TGCGCCAGCAGCCCCTATAAGAGCGGGAGGCTGGACAATGAGCAGTTCTTC
TRBJ1-6 | 14 | TRBV5-1 | - | CASSLEADKTPLHF | TGCGCCAGCAGCTTGGAGGCAGACAAGACACCCCTCCACTTT
TRBJ1-1 | 15 | TRBV11-3 | TRBD1 | CASSPRQGAGTEAFF | TGTGCCAGCAGCCCGCGACAGGGGGCCGGCACTGAAGCTTTCTTT
TRBJ1-2 | 14 | TRBV5-1 | TRBD1 | CASSPGTGGKGYTF | TGCGCCAGCAGCCCAGGGACAGGGGGCAAAGGCTACACCTTC
TRBJ1-6 | 14 | TRBV30 | TRBD1 | CAWSLGQLNSPLHF | TGTGCCTGGAGTTTGGGACAGCTTAATTCACCCCTCCACTTT
TRBJ1-1 | 16 | TRBV9 | - | CASSVEGIRGNTEAFF | TGTGCCAGCAGCGTAGAGGGGATTAGGGGGAACACTGAAGCTTTCTTT
TRBJ2-5 | 14 | TRBV5-6 | TRBD2 | CASSGGLAQETQYF | TGTGCCAGCAGCGGAGGACTAGCCCAAGAGACCCAGTACTTC
TRBJ1-4 | 15 | TRBV18 | - | CASSPRKAHDEKLFF | TGTGCCAGCTCCCCTCGAAAAGCGCATGATGAAAAACTGTTTTTT
TRBJ1-2 | 12 | TRBV29-1 | - | CSVQQGNYGYTF | TGCAGCGTTCAACAGGGAAACTATGGCTACACCTTC
TRBJ2-7 | 11 | TRBV19 | TRBD1 | CASRDRSEQYF | TGTGCCAGTAGGGACAGGTCCGAGCAGTACTTC
TRBJ1-1 | 13 | TRBV30 | - | CAWSVTGYTEAFF | TGTGCCTGGAGTGTAACCGGGTACACTGAAGCTTTCTTT
TRBJ2-3 | 14 | TRBV7-9 | - | CASSAGTFTDTQYF | TGTGCCAGCAGCGCCGGGACTTTCACAGATACGCAGTATTTT
TRBJ1-6 | 15 | TRBV4-2 | - | CASSQDGGAASPLHF | TGTGCCAGCAGCCAAGATGGCGGGGCAGCGTCACCCCTCCACTTT
TRBJ2-7 | 14 | TRBV6-5 | TRBD1 | CASSGTERAYEQYF | TGTGCCAGCAGTGGGACAGAAAGAGCTTACGAGCAGTACTTC
TRBJ1-2 | 12 | TRBV6-5 | - | CASRTTEYGYTF | TGTGCCAGCAGGACGACAGAGTATGGCTACACCTTC
TRBJ2-2 | 16 | TRBV4-1 | TRBD1 | CASSQEPGQGSGELFF | TGCGCCAGCAGCCAAGAGCCCGGACAGGGCAGCGGGGAGCTGTTTTTT